Listed below are T cell receptor beta chains from one sample, sequenced in a study of a mutant IDH1 vaccine in newly diagnosed glioma. These receptors' antigens are unknown. Some clones are missing from TCRdb's copy, which holds only in-frame ones; the method was immunoSEQ multiplex PCR. The sample has around 39,000 clones; approximately 84% are singletons. The specimen was PBMCs, collected from a glioma patient whose treatment included an IDH1 peptide vaccine. All receptors come from a woman aged 18 to 35 with glioma. Some clones in this sample may be carry-over from other donors' samples. Both conserved end residues are part of each CDR3. The order of the fields is CDR3 protein, V gene.

CASSLSRDSVSGNTIYF,TRBV5-4
CASRGLAGPSYTQYF,TRBV7-9
CASSQKGTGVTRGNTIYF,TRBV4-1
CASSQAPGQGSIGNTIYF,TRBV4-3
CASRQPTGYQETQYF,TRBV5-1
CASSPGTGGSVEAFF,TRBV6-5
CAITPDSTDTQYF,TRBV10-3
CASSEYIYEQYF,TRBV6-1
CASSLSAFF,TRBV11-2
CAWSVRQIGDEQYF,TRBV30
CASSVSAGQGLTGELFF,TRBV9
CASSLGGANYNEQFF,TRBV11-2
CASSALAGGRSNEQFF,TRBV25-1
CASSAGQISNYGYTF,TRBV2
CSVGASGSGYTGELFF,TRBV29-1
CASSIRGVPGENSPLHF,TRBV19
CASNGVGYTF,TRBV2